This TCR beta chain was sequenced for a study of technical replicates of blood from a handful of donors. The trim removed 3 bases at V and 5 bases at J, leaving 7 bases unmatched. This CDR3 is 14 amino acids long. CDR1 SGDLS and CDR2 YYNGEE come from the germline V gene. Libraries were prepared by immunoSEQ multiplex PCR; TCRdb keeps only in-frame clonotypes and omits some of them. The sample gives about 78,000 clones, approximately 95% of which show up once; 0.25% is in the top ten. Sequences were obtained from T cells isolated from PBMCs. V gene TRBV9 combines with J gene TRBJ2-5; 7 nucleotides align to TRBD2. The TCR originated in a human donor in good health. CDR3 sequence (DNA): TGTGCCAGCAGCGCCCAAGCGGGGAGGGAGACCCAGTACTTC. As protein: CASSAQAGRETQYF.